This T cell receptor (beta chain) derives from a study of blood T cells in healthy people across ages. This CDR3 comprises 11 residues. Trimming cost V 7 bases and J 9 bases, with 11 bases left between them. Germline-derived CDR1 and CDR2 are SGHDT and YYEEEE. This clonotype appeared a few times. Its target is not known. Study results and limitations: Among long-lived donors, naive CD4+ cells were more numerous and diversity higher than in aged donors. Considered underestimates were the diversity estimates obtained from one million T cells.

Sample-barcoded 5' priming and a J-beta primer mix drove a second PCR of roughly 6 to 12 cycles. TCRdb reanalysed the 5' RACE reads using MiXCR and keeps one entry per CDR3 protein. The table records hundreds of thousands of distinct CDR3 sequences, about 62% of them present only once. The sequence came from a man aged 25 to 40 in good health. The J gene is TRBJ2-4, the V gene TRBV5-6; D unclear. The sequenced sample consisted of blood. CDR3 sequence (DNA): TGTGCCAGCCCCTCCACGAGCATTCAGTACTTC. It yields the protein CASPSTSIQYF.